This paragraph covers one T cell receptor (beta chain) sequence. Its binding antigen is unknown. No base qualities exist here, and no much larger clone lies one base off it. Sequencing relied on an Illumina NovaSeq 6000. cDNA libraries for TCRalpha and TCRbeta were prepared by 5'RACE using constant-segment primers, with sample barcodes and unique molecular identifiers added. Trizol reagent was used to extract RNA from every sample. Libraries were amplified in two PCR steps, with a second sample barcode and Illumina TruSeq adapters added in the second step. Sequencing of the libraries was done on an Illumina NovaSeq, producing 2 x 150 bp paired-end reads. The authors' analysis ran thus. The reads were demultiplexed and collapsed into UMI-guided consensus sequences using migec v1.2.7. With mixcr v2.1.11, UMI consensuses were aligned to TRA and TRB V and J templates and assembled into clonotypes. Expanded or contracted clonotypes were those called significant by both edgeR and NoisET, with noise models trained on biological replicates. For edgeR calls, the thresholds were a false discovery rate-adjusted p below 0.01 and a log2 fold-change of 1. As an exploratory analysis of dynamics, PCA with hierarchical clustering was applied to max-normalized trajectories of the 1000 most abundant clonotypes. Separately sequenced CD4+ and CD8+ repertoires were used to assign a CD4 or CD8 phenotype to each responding clone. TCRdb itself trimmed the public reads at Q25 with fastp, ran MiXCR and retained productive beta chains. Under each unique CDR3 protein, matching rows form one entry showing the most common genes and DNA. TCRdb, not the authors, supplied the V and J calls. For this sample the table gives around 320,000 distinct CDR3 sequences, of which roughly 21% were detected only once. The top ten hold roughly 20% of the sample.

The data were obtained in a study of T-cell memory formation after mild COVID-19 (dated by TCRdb to the early 2020s). Regarding the research as a whole: TCR sequence clusters from the two donors were found to be largely donor specific. In two donors, T-cell clones that expanded and contracted after mild COVID-19 were followed by sequencing TCRalpha and TCRbeta repertoires longitudinally. The cohort comprised two young, previously healthy adult volunteers, one female and one male. The paper as a whole reports these results and caveats: Contracting CD4+ clones appeared mostly in the CM and EM memory subsets, whereas CD8+ clones were enriched in EMRA. Some responding clones were detected in pre-infection memory, which suggested that pre-existing cross-reactive memory T cells had joined the SARS-CoV-2 response. The study included only a couple of mild cases, and larger cohorts that include severe cases with pre-infection samples were judged to be necessary. SARS-CoV-2 specificity of the second-wave clones peaking on day 37 was not confirmed. From day 15 to 85, contracting clones showed balanced CD4/CD8 phenotypes, whereas a second wave of clones that expanded from day 15 to 37 leaned towards CD4+.

There are 15 amino acids in the CDR3, from cysteine to phenylalanine inclusive. The read is trimmed to its CDR3 DNA, 45 bases read in frame from base 1. In the germline V gene, CDR1 corresponds to SQVTM and CDR2 to ANQGSEA. Cut back by 7 bases and 0 bases, the V and J ends lie 15 bases apart. Ficoll-Paque density gradient centrifugation was the method used to isolate PBMCs. The TCR originated in a man aged 18 to 30 who had mild COVID-19 (a few samples of this study predate the infection). The sample titles of this study are shuffled in the database, so cell type and time point are left out; the donor was told from shared clones. The sample comprised PBMCs or a T cell subset sorted from them (not recorded which). This chain joins TRBV29-1 to TRBJ2-2, with the D gene tentatively TRBD1 or TRBD2, based on 5 matching bases in each. The DNA reads as follows: TGCAGCGCTGCCCCGGGGCCAGCGAACACCGGGGAGCTGTTTTTT. This is translated as CSAAPGPANTGELFF.